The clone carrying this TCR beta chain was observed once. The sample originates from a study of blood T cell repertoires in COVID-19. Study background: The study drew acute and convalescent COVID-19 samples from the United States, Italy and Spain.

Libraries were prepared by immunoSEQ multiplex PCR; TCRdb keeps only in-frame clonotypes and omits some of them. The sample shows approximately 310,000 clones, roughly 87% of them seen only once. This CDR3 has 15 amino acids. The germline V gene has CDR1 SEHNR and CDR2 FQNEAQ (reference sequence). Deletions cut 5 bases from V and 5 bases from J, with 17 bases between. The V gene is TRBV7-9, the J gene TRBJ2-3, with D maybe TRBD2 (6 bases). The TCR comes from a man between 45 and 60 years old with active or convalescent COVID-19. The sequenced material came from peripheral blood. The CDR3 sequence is CASSLGLPAGDTQYF. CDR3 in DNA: TGTGCCAGCAGCCTGGGACTTCCTGCGGGAGATACGCAGTATTTT.